The rows below give T cell receptor beta chains drawn from one sample of a study of cytomegalovirus exposure and HLA in healthy donors. Clones were sequenced by immunoSEQ multiplex PCR, and TCRdb holds only the in-frame ones, with some missing. The data show 150,000 to 200,000 clones, 65% to 80% seen once. Material: PBMCs. These TCRs come from a middle-aged woman in good health and CMV-seronegative. The CDR3 runs from the conserved cysteine through the conserved F or W. D genes are given only for firm matches. Not every row has a clone size; where given, it reads once, few, many or a size class.

TGTGCCAGCAGCTTAGGAGGGAAAGAGACCCAGTACTTC CASSLGGKETQYF TRBV7-9 NA NA TRBJ2-5
TGTGCCAGCAGCCGCAAGGGGGAAAAACTGTTTTTT CASSRKGEKLFF TRBV7-9 NA NA TRBJ1-4
TGTGCCAGCAGCTTAGGCGCCAGGGGCTACGAGCAGTACTTC CASSLGARGYEQYF TRBV11-3 NA NA TRBJ2-7
TGTGCCAGCAGAACAGGACAGCAGCGCTACACCTTC CASRTGQQRYTF TRBV27 NA NA TRBJ1-2
TGCGCCAGCTCCCGACTAGCGGGTTCCTACAATGAGCAGTTCTTC CASSRLAGSYNEQFF TRBV4-3 TRBD2 NA TRBJ2-1
TGTGCCAGCAGCCCTTGGGACAGGGTGAACACCGGGGAGCTGTTTTTT CASSPWDRVNTGELFF TRBV11-1 TRBD1 NA TRBJ2-2
TGCAGCGTCCTACCGCGAGGAGCGGGAGGTCCAGATACGCAGTATTTT CSVLPRGAGGPDTQYF TRBV29-1 TRBD2 NA TRBJ2-3
TGTGCCAGCAGCTTAACAGGGGGAAGGCTCGCTGAAGCTTTCTTT CASSLTGGRLAEAFF TRBV7-3 NA NA TRBJ1-1
TGCGCCAGCAGCCTGAAGGGGGGGACTGAAGCTTTCTTT CASSLKGGTEAFF TRBV4-1 NA NA TRBJ1-1
TGCGCCAGCAATAGTCCACGGGGTGGCACTGAAGCTTTCTTT CASNSPRGGTEAFF TRBV4-1 NA NA TRBJ1-1
TGTGCCTGGAGTAGGGGGTCTGAAGCTTTCTTT CAWSRGSEAFF TRBV30 NA NA TRBJ1-1
TGTGCCAGCACCCGCGGGACGGCGAACACCGGGGAGCTGTTTTTT CASTRGTANTGELFF TRBV6-5 NA NA TRBJ2-2
TGTGCCAGCAGCTTAGGGCTACTCAATGAGCAGTTCTTC CASSLGLLNEQFF TRBV7-3 NA NA TRBJ2-1
TGTGCCAGCAGCTTAGGGCCCCTCACAGATACGCAGTATTTT CASSLGPLTDTQYF TRBV7-2 NA NA TRBJ2-3
TGTGCCAGCAGTGCTCTAGTTAACACCGGGGAGCTGTTTTTT CASSALVNTGELFF TRBV2 NA once TRBJ2-2
TGTGCCAGCAGTTCCCCCCCGGGATCAACGAACACCGGGGAGCTGTTTTTT CASSSPPGSTNTGELFF TRBV28 NA once TRBJ2-2
TGCGCCAGCAGCCCCGGACAGGGGAGTCAGCCCCAGCATTTT CASSPGQGSQPQHF TRBV5-1 TRBD1 NA TRBJ1-5
TGTGCCAGCTCACCCCGATCGGGACAGGGTAACTATGGCTACACCTTC CASSPRSGQGNYGYTF TRBV18 TRBD1 NA TRBJ1-2
TGTGCCAGCAGCAGGCAAACAGGGTCGGGGGCCAACGTCCTGACTTTC CASSRQTGSGANVLTF TRBV21-1 NA NA TRBJ2-6
TGTGCCAGCAGCGTGTCCAGACGCGACTCGGACTCTCCGGGCTATGGCTACACCTTC CASSVSRRDSDSPGYGYTF TRBV9 NA NA TRBJ1-2